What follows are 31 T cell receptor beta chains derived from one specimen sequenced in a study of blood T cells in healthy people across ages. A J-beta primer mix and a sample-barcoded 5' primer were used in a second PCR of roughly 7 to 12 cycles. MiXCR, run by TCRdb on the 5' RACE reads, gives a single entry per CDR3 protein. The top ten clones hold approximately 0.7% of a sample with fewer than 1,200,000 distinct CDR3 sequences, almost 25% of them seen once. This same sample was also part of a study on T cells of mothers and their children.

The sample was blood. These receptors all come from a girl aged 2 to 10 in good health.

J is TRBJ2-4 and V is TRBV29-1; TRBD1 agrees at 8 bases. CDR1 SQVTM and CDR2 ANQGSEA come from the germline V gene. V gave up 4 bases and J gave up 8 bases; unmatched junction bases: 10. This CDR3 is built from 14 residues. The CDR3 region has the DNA TGCAGCGTTGTTAGAGGGACAGGTTCGGACATTCAGTACTTC. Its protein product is CSVVRGTGSDIQYF. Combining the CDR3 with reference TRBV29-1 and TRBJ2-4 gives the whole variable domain SAVISQKPSRDICQRGTSLTIQCQVDSQVTMMFWYRQQPGQSLTLIATANQGSEATYESGFVIDKFPISRPNLTFSTLTVSNMSPEDSSIYLCSVVRGTGSDIQYFGAGTRLSVL.

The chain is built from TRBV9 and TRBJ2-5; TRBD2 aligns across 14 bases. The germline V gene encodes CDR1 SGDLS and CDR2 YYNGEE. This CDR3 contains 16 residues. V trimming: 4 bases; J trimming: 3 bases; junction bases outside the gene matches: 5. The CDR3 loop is CASSQRGLAGEETQYF. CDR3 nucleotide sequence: TGTGCCAGCAGCCAACGGGGACTAGCGGGGGAAGAGACCCAGTACTTC.

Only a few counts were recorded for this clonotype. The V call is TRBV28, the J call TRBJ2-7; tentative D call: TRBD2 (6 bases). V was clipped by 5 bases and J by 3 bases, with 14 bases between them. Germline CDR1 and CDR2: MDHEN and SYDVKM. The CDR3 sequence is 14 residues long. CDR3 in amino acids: CASSDPRGVYEQYF. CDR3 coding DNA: TGTGCCAGCAGTGACCCGCGGGGAGTCTACGAGCAGTACTTC. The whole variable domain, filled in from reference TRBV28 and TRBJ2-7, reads DVKVTQSSRYLVKRTGEKVFLECVQDMDHENMFWYRQDPGLGLRLIYFSYDVKMKEKGDIPEGYSVSREKKERFSLILESASTNQTSMYLCASSDPRGVYEQYFGPGTRLTVT.

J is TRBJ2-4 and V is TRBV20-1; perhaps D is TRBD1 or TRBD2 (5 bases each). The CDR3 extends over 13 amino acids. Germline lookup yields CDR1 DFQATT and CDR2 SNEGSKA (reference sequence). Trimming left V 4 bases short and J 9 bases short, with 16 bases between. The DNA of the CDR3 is TGCAGTGCTAACGTAGTTGGGGCGGGCATTCAGTACTTC. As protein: CSANVVGAGIQYF.

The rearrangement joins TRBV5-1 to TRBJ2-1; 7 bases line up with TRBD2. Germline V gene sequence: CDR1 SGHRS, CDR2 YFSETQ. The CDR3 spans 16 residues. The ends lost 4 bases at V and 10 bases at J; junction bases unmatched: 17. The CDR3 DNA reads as TGCGCCAGCAGCCCCTCTGATGAGATTGGAGCGGGAGAGCAGTTCTTC. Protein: CASSPSDEIGAGEQFF.

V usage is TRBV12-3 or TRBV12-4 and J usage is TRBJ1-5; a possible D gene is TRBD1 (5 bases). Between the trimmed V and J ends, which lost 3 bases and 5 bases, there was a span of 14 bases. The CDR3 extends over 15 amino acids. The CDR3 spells CASSFSQGKHQPQHF. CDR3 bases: TGTGCCAGCAGTTTCTCTCAGGGTAAACATCAGCCCCAGCATTTT.

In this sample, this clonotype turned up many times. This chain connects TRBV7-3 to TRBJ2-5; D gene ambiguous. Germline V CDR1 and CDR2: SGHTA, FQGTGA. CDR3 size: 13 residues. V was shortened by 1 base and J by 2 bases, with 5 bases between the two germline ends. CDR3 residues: CASSLSLQETQYF. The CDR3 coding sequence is TGTGCCAGCAGCTTAAGTCTACAAGAGACCCAGTACTTC.

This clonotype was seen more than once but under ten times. CDR3: CASSFLAYLTYEQYF. For the CDR3, the DNA is TGTGCCAGCTCCTTCCTCGCTTACCTTACCTACGAGCAGTACTTC. The V and J genes are TRBV6-2 or TRBV6-3 and TRBJ2-7, with D hard to call. Trimming took 8 bases from V and 2 from J, leaving 19 bases between them. This CDR3 is 15 amino acids long. CDR1 is MNHEY, CDR2 SVGEGT, per germline.

The CDR3: CASSFSGGNGETQYF. Here the CDR3 DNA reads TGTGCCAGCAGCTTCAGCGGGGGAAACGGAGAGACCCAGTACTTC. The chain combines TRBV7-3 with TRBJ2-5; 8 bases are a match to TRBD2. The CDR3 runs to 15 residues. J was trimmed by 4 bases and V by 3 bases; bases with no gene match: 7. Germline V CDR1 and CDR2: SGHTA, FQGTGA.

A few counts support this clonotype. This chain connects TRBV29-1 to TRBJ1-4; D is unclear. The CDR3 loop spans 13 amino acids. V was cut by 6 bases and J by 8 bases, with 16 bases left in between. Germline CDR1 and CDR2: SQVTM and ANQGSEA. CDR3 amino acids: CSVLDPFEEKLFF. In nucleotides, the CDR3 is TGCAGCGTCCTGGACCCGTTCGAGGAAAAACTGTTTTTT. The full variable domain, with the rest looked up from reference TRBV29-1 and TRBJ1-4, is SAVISQKPSRDICQRGTSLTIQCQVDSQVTMMFWYRQQPGQSLTLIATANQGSEATYESGFVIDKFPISRPNLTFSTLTVSNMSPEDSSIYLCSVLDPFEEKLFFGSGTQLSVL.

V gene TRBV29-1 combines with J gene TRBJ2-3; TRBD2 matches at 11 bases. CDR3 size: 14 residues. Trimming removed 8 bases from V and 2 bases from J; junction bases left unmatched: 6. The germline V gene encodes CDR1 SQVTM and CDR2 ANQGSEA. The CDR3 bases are TGCAGCTCGTTAGCGGGAGGGCTCACAGATACGCAGTATTTT. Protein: CSSLAGGLTDTQYF.

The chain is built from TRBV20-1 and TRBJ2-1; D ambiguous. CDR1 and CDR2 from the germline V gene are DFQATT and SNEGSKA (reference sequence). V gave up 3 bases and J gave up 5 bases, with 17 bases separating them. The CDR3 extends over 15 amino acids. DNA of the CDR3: TGCAGTGCTAGTGAAGTAGGTCGGTTTGACAATGAGCAGTTCTTC. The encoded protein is CSASEVGRFDNEQFF.

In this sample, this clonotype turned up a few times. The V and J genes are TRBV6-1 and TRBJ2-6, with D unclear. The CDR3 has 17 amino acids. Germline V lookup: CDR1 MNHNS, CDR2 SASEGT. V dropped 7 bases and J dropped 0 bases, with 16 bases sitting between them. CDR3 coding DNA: TGTGCCAGCACATACAAAACCACCGCCTCTGGGGCCAACGTCCTGACTTTC. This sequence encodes CASTYKTTASGANVLTF.

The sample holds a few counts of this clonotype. DNA of the CDR3: TGCGCCAGCAGCCAAGAAGGTGGGGGGCTGAGTGGGGATGGCTACACCTTC. Its protein is CASSQEGGGLSGDGYTF. The V call is TRBV4-1, the J call TRBJ1-2; a weak D match, TRBD1 (6 bases). The CDR3 spans 17 residues. Trimming removed 0 bases from V and 6 bases from J, with 20 bases in between. Germline CDR1 and CDR2: MGHRA and YSYEKL.

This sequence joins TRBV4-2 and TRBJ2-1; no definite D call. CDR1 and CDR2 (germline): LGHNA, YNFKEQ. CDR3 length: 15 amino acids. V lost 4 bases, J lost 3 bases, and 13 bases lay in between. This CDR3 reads CASSPEVADYNEQFF. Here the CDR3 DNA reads TGTGCCAGCAGCCCCGAGGTAGCTGACTACAATGAGCAGTTCTTC.

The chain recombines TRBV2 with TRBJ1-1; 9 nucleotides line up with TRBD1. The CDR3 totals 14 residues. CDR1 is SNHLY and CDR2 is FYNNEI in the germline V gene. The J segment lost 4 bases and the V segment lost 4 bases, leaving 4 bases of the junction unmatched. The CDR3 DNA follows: TGTGCCAGCAGTGCTGACAGGGGGGCCACTGAAGCTTTCTTT. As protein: CASSADRGATEAFF. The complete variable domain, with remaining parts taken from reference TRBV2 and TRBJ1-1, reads EPEVTQTPSHQVTQMGQEVILRCVPISNHLYFYWYRQILGQKVEFLVSFYNNEISEKSEIFDDQFSVERPDGSNFTLKIRSTKLEDSAMYFCASSADRGATEAFFGQGTRLTVV.

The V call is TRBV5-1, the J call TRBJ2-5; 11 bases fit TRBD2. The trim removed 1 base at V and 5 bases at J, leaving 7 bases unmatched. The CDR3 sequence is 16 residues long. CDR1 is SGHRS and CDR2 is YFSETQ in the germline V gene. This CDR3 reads CASSLRPSGGSETQYF. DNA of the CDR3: TGCGCCAGCAGCTTGCGGCCTAGCGGGGGGTCGGAGACCCAGTACTTC. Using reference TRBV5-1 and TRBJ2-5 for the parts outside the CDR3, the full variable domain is KAGVTQTPRYLIKTRGQQVTLSCSPISGHRSVSWYQQTPGQGLQFLFEYFSETQRNKGNFPGRFSGRQFSNSRSEMNVSTLELGDSALYLCASSLRPSGGSETQYFGPGTRLLVL.

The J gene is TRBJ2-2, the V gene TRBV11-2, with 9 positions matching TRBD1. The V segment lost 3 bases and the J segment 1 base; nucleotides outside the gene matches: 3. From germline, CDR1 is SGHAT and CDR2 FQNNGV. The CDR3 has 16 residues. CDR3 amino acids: CASSFPDRGNTGELFF. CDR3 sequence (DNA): TGTGCCAGCAGCTTCCCGGACAGGGGGAACACCGGGGAGCTGTTTTTT.

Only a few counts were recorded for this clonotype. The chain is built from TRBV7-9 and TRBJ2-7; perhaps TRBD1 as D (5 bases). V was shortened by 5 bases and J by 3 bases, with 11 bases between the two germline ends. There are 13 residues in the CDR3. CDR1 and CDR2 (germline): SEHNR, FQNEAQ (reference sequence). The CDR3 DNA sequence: TGTGCCAGCAGCCCCAGGGAATACTACGAGCAGTACTTC. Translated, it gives CASSPREYYEQYF.

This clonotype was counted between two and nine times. CDR3 DNA: TGTGCCAGCAGTGAGTTTCAGGCTCAGCCCCAGCATTTT. Translation gives CASSEFQAQPQHF. The rearrangement uses TRBV6-1 and TRBJ1-5, with D hard to call. V was shortened by 3 bases and J by 6 bases, with 9 bases between the two germline ends. Looked up from germline, CDR1 is MNHNS and CDR2 is SASEGT. The CDR3 runs 13 residues.

The CDR3 bases are TGTGCCAGCAGCGTAGGGGAGAAATACCAGGGGGAGTTCTTC. Encoded protein: CASSVGEKYQGEFF. The chain links TRBV9 to TRBJ2-1; 7 bases are shared with TRBD1. The trim removed 0 bases at V and 14 bases at J, leaving 11 bases unmatched. The germline V gene encodes CDR1 SGDLS and CDR2 YYNGEE. This CDR3 has 14 residues.

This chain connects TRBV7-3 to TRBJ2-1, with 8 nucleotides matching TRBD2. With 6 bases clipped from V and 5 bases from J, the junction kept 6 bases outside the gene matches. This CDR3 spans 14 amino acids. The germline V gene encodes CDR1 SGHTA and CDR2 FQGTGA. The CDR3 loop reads CASSLAGRDNEQFF. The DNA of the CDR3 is TGTGCCAGCAGTCTAGCGGGCCGGGACAATGAGCAGTTCTTC.

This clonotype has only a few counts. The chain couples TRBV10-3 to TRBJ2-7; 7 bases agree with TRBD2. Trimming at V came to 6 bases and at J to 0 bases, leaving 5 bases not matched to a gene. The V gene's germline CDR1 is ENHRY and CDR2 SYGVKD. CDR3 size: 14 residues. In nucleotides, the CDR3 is TGTGCCATCAGCCTAGCGGTGAGCTCCTACGAGCAGTACTTC. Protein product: CAISLAVSSYEQYF.

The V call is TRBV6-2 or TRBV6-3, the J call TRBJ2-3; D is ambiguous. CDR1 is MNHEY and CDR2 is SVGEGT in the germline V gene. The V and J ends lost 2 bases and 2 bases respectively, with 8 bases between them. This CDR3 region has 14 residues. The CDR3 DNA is TGTGCCAGCAGTTACCTTGCGATCACAGATACGCAGTATTTT. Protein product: CASSYLAITDTQYF.

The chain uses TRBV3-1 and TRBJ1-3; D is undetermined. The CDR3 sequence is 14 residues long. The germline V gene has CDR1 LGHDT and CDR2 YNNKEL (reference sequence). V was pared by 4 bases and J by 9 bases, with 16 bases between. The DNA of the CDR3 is TGTGCCAGCAGCCCCGTCGCTCGGCTGGGCACCATATATTTT. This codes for CASSPVARLGTIYF.

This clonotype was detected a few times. CDR3 sequence (DNA): TGTGCCAGCAGTTTAGGGGCGGTCCCTGAAAAACTGTTTTTT. Translation: CASSLGAVPEKLFF. The genes are TRBV27 and TRBJ1-4; weak D call: TRBD1 (5 bases). Germline CDR1 MNHEY, CDR2 SMNVEV (reference sequence). The CDR3 is 14 amino acids. Trimming stripped 2 bases from V and 7 bases from J, with 11 bases between.

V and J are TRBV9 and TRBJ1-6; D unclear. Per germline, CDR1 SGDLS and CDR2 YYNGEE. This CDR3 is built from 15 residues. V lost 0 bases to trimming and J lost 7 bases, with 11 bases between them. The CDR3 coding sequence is TGTGCCAGCAGCGTAGGGGCGGAAATGAATTCACCCCTCCACTTT. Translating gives CASSVGAEMNSPLHF.

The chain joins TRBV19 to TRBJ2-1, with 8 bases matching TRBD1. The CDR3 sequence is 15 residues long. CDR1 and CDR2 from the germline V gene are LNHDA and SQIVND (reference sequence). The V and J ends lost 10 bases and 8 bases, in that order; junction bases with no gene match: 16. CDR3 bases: TGTGCCACCTCTCGGGACAGGTCTGCGTGGGATGAGCAGTTCTTC. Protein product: CATSRDRSAWDEQFF.

Here the CDR3 reads CASSPPQGATAKNIQYF. The CDR3 region has the DNA TGTGCCAGCAGCCCACCACAGGGGGCAACGGCCAAAAACATTCAGTACTTC. The genes are TRBV28 and TRBJ2-4; 9 nucleotides align to TRBD1. Germline V gene sequence: CDR1 MDHEN, CDR2 SYDVKM. J lost 1 base, V lost 6 bases, and 10 bases had no gene match. The CDR3 has 17 residues.

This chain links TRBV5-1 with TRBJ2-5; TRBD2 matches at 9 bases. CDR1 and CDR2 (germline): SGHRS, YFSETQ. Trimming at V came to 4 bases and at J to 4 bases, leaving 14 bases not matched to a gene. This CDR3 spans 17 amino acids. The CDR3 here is CASSRDLGGGALETQYF. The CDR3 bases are TGCGCCAGCAGCCGCGACCTTGGCGGGGGGGCCTTAGAGACCCAGTACTTC.

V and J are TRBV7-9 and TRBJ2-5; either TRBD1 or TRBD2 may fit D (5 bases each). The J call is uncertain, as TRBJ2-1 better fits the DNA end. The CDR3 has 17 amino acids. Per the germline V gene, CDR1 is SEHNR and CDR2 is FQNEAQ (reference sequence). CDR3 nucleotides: TGTGCCAGCAGCGACCCAGACGGGGCGGGCCTTTACAATGAGCAGTTCTTC. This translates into CASSDPDGAGLYNEQFF.